This TCR beta chain was sequenced for a study of a mutant IDH1 vaccine in newly diagnosed glioma. Notes on this clone: The antigen remains undetermined.

Noted time point: week 35, safety follow-up. Each dose delivered 300 ug of mutant IDH1 20-mer peptide subcutaneously with imiquimod. Patients received eight vaccinations in weeks 1, 3, 5, 7, 11, 15, 19, 23. TCRdb's copy holds only in-frame clones and misses some; the assay was immunoSEQ multiplex PCR. The sample consists of 50,000 to 75,000 clones, 65% to 75% of them appearing once. Germline CDR1 is SNHLY and CDR2 is FYNNEI. The V and J ends lost 5 bases and 3 bases respectively, with 14 bases between them. The CDR3 runs to 16 residues. The TCR sequence derives from a middle-aged man with glioma. Here the sequenced sample was PBMCs, taken from a glioma patient whose treatment included an IDH1 peptide vaccine. The chain employs TRBV2 and TRBJ2-6; D is unresolved. CDR3 in amino acids: CASSMGWARGANVLTF. Written as DNA, the CDR3 is TGTGCCAGCAGTATGGGTTGGGCACGTGGGGCCAACGTCCTGACTTTC.